The rows below give T cell receptor beta chains drawn from one sample of a study of blood T cell repertoires in COVID-19. The data were produced by immunoSEQ multiplex PCR, yet TCRdb's version contains in-frame clones alone and is incomplete. The sample holds 100,000 to 150,000 clones, 80% to 90% seen once. The sequenced sample consisted of peripheral blood. These receptors were taken from an elderly man with active or convalescent COVID-19. The CDR3 runs from the conserved cysteine through the conserved F or W. The D gene is left open where the match is weak. The listing skips clone size in some rows; elsewhere it reads once, few, many or a size class.

TRBV6-5	.	.	TRBJ2-5	TGTGCCAGCAGTTTAGTTTGGGCAGAGACCCAGTACTTC	CASSLVWAETQYF
TRBV4-1	.	TRBD1	TRBJ2-3	TGCGCCAGCAGCCAGGTCCAGGGGGTAAAAACAGATACGCAGTATTTT	CASSQVQGVKTDTQYF
TRBV6-5	.	TRBD1	TRBJ2-3	TGTGCCAGCAGTCGGGACAGGGGTTACGATACGCAGTATTTT	CASSRDRGYDTQYF
TRBV28	.	TRBD1	TRBJ2-1	TGTGCCAGCAGTTTACTAGGACAGGGGGCGAATGAGCAGTTCTTC	CASSLLGQGANEQFF
TRBV28	.	.	TRBJ2-5	TGTGCCAGCAGTTTAGGAGGGCGAGAGACCCAGTACTTC	CASSLGGRETQYF
TRBV28	.	TRBD1	TRBJ2-5	TGTGCCACCAAGAAACAGGGGGCGAAAGTTGAGACCCAGTACTTC	CATKKQGAKVETQYF
TRBV3-1/TRBV3-2	.	.	TRBJ1-2	TGTGCCAGCAGGCGACAGGAGACGGGGGGCTACACCTTC	CASRRQETGGYTF
TRBV12-5	.	TRBD1	TRBJ2-3	TGTGCTAGTGGCCAACAGGGGGCCTACACAGATACGCAGTATTTT	CASGQQGAYTDTQYF
TRBV3-1/TRBV3-2	.	.	TRBJ2-6	TGTGCCAGCAGCCAATTGGGGCGCGGGGCCAACGTCCTGACTTTC	CASSQLGRGANVLTF
TRBV7-9	.	.	TRBJ1-5	TGTGCCAGCAGCTTCGGGGAACAGCCCCAGCATTTT	CASSFGEQPQHF
TRBV7-2	few	.	TRBJ1-1	TGTGCCAGCAGCTTAGGGGGGGGGAGCGCTGAAGCTTTCTTT	CASSLGGGSAEAFF
TRBV11-2	.	.	TRBJ1-4	TGTGCCAGCAGCTCTAACGGTGTTAATGAAAAACTGTTTTTT	CASSSNGVNEKLFF
TRBV7-2	.	.	TRBJ2-4	TGTGCCAGCAGCACGGGTACCAGAAACATTCAGTACTTC	CASSTGTRNIQYF
TRBV3-1/TRBV3-2	.	.	TRBJ2-1	TGTGCCAGCAGCCAAGTGATTAGCAATGAGCAGTTCTTC	CASSQVISNEQFF
TRBV6-6	.	TRBD1	TRBJ2-3	TGTGCCAGCCGGGACAGGGCTACAGATACGCAGTATTTT	CASRDRATDTQYF
TRBV2	.	.	TRBJ2-2	TGTGCCAGCATAAGTGATATCGGAGGTACCGGGGAGCTGTTTTTT	CASISDIGGTGELFF
TRBV5-8	.	TRBD2	TRBJ2-7	TGTGCCAGCGGACCGACCGGGACTAGCGGAGGCTCCTACGAGCAGTACTTC	CASGPTGTSGGSYEQYF
TRBV28	.	TRBD1	TRBJ1-1	TGTGCCAGCAGTCCCGGGACAGGGGGCCTCCCTGAAGCTTTCTTT	CASSPGTGGLPEAFF
TRBV14	few	.	TRBJ1-2	TGTGCCAGCAGCCAAGAGGGGGCTGGGAGATGGCGTGGCGGCTACACCTTC	CASSQEGAGRWRGGYTF
TRBV5-1	.	TRBD1	TRBJ2-6	TGCGCCAGCAGCCCGGCCGGGGGACAGGGTAACTCTGGGGCCAACGTCCTGACTTTC	CASSPAGGQGNSGANVLTF
TRBV11-2	.	.	TRBJ1-2	TGTGCCAGCAGCTTAGGCCAGGGGTATGGCTACACCTTC	CASSLGQGYGYTF
TRBV2	once	TRBD1	TRBJ2-5	TGTGCCAGCAGTCCCCGGACAGGGGGGTTTTTTGAGACCCAGTACTTC	CASSPRTGGFFETQYF
TRBV19	once	.	TRBJ1-6	TGTGCCAGTAGTATAGACAGTATAAATTCACCCCTCCACTTT	CASSIDSINSPLHF
TRBV5-1	.	TRBD2	TRBJ2-5	TGCGCCAGCAGCTTGGTCCCCGGGACTAACTTACAAGAGACCCAGTACTTC	CASSLVPGTNLQETQYF
TRBV9	.	.	TRBJ1-2	TGTGCCAGCAGCGTAGCCCAGGGGTTCCGCTATGGCTACACCTTC	CASSVAQGFRYGYTF
TRBV12-3/TRBV12-4	.	.	TRBJ1-1	TGTGCCAGCAGTTTAGCCAGGGATGCTTTCTTT	CASSLARDAFF
TRBV28	.	.	TRBJ2-5	TGTGCCAGCACCCCCGGGACTGCAGGCCAAGAGACCCAGTACTTC	CASTPGTAGQETQYF
TRBV29-1	.	.	TRBJ2-2	TGCAGCGTTGCCCACACGAACACCGGGGAGCTGTTTTTT	CSVAHTNTGELFF
TRBV10-3	once	TRBD1	TRBJ1-2	TGTGCCATCAGTGACCGGGACAGGGGGCGTTCAGGCTATGGCTACACCTTC	CAISDRDRGRSGYGYTF
TRBV5-6	.	.	TRBJ2-5	TGTGCCAGCAGCTTGTGGGGGGGGCCTTCGGAGACCCAGTACTTC	CASSLWGGPSETQYF
TRBV11-2	.	.	TRBJ1-2	TGTGCCAGCAGCTTAGTTGGTGGGGCACACTATGGCTACACCTTC	CASSLVGGAHYGYTF
TRBV7-8	.	.	TRBJ1-2	TGTGCCAGCACCCGAAGGGAGGGTTCGAGCTACACCTTC	CASTRREGSSYTF
TRBV10-3	few	TRBD1	TRBJ1-6	TGTGCCATCAGTCCGGGACAGGGAAGGATTTCACCCCTCCACTTT	CAISPGQGRISPLHF
TRBV27	.	.	TRBJ2-3	TGTGCCAGCAGTCCCGGTGGGGGCCGCCGAGATACGCAGTATTTT	CASSPGGGRRDTQYF
TRBV28	once	.	TRBJ1-2	TGTGCCAGCAGTCCGCACACTGCGGGGGAAGGCTACACCTTC	CASSPHTAGEGYTF
TRBV2	.	TRBD1	TRBJ2-7	TGTGCCAGCAGAGGGACAGACGAGCAGTACTTC	CASRGTDEQYF
TRBV6-2/TRBV6-3	.	TRBD2	TRBJ2-4	TGTGCCAGCAGTCCCAGCGGGGGAAGGAACATTCAGTACTTC	CASSPSGGRNIQYF
TRBV6-5	.	TRBD1	TRBJ1-6	TGTGCCAGCACCGGGACAGGAGCTTCACCCCTCCACTTT	CASTGTGASPLHF
TRBV11-2	once	TRBD2	TRBJ2-5	TGTGCCAGCAGCCCTGATTGGAGCGGGGGGGAAGAGACCCAGTACTTC	CASSPDWSGGEETQYF
TRBV20-1	.	.	TRBJ1-3	TGCAGTGCTAGTGGGGACACTAGCTCTGGAAACACCATATATTTT	CSASGDTSSGNTIYF
TRBV7-9	.	TRBD1	TRBJ2-2	TGTGCCAGCAGCGCGACGGACAGGTTCGCCGGGGAGCTGTTTTTT	CASSATDRFAGELFF
TRBV18	.	.	TRBJ1-2	TGTGCCAGCTCACCATCGGAGAACTATGGCTACACCTTC	CASSPSENYGYTF
TRBV7-3	once	.	TRBJ2-1	TGTGCCAGCAGCTCCGACAGTCTTCCCCTACTGTTCTTC	CASSSDSLPLLFF
TRBV27	.	TRBD1	TRBJ1-1	TGTGCCAGCAGTTCGGACAGGGGAAACACTGAAGCTTTCTTT	CASSSDRGNTEAFF
TRBV6-2/TRBV6-3	.	.	TRBJ1-2	TGTGCCAGCAGTTCCTCTGGGAGTAACTATGGCTACACCTTC	CASSSSGSNYGYTF